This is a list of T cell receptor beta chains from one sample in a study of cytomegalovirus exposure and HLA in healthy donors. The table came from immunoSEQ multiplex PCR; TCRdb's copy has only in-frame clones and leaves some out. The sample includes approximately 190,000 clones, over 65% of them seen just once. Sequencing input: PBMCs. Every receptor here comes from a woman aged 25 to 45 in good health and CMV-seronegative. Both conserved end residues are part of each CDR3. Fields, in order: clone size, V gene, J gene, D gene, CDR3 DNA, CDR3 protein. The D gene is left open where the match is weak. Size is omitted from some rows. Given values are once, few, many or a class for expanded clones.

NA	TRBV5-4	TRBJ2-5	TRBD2	TGTGCCAGCAGCTTTCGGCGGGAGCAAGAGACCCAGTACTTC	CASSFRREQETQYF
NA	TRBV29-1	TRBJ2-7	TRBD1	TGCAGCGTTGAGACAGGGATCGACGAGCAGTACTTC	CSVETGIDEQYF
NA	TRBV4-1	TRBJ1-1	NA	TGCGCCAGCAGGGACTGGGGAACTGAAGCTTTCTTT	CASRDWGTEAFF
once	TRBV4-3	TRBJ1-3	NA	TGCGCCAGCAGCCAAGATGGGACGGGACTCGGTGGAAACACCATATATTTT	CASSQDGTGLGGNTIYF
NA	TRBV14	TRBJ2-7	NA	TGTGCCAGCAGCCAATCCCTTCTCCGGTTTGAGCAGTACTTC	CASSQSLLRFEQYF
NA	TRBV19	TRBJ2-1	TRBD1	TGTGCCAGCCGGCCGGGACAGCGATACAATGAGCAGTTCTTC	CASRPGQRYNEQFF
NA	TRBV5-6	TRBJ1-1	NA	TGTGCCAGCAGCTTGGGGGACATCAGGAACACTGAAGCTTTCTTT	CASSLGDIRNTEAFF
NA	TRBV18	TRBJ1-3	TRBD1	TGTGCCAGCTCACCACCGAGGGGACAGATCCCCTCTCTCTCTGGAAACACCATATATTTT	CASSPPRGQIPSLSGNTIYF
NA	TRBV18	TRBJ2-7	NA	TGTGCCAGCTCACCTTCCGGCGGCGAGCAGTACTTC	CASSPSGGEQYF
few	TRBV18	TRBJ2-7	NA	TGTGCCAGCTCACCACCTGGACTTGATTGTGGGCAGTACTTC	CASSPPGLDCGQYF
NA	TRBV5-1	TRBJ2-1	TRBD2	TGCGCCAGCGGCACTACTAGCGGACTCTACAATGAGCAGTTCTTC	CASGTTSGLYNEQFF
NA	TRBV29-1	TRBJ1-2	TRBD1	TGCAGCGTCGACGGGACAGGGGGAACGAGCGGGTCTGGCTACACCTTC	CSVDGTGGTSGSGYTF
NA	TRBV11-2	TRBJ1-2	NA	TGTGCCAGCAGCTTAGATCCAGGGCAGGGGTCTAACTATGGCTACACCTTC	CASSLDPGQGSNYGYTF
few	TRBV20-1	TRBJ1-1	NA	TGCAGTGCTTCTCGGAACACTGAAGCTTTCTTT	CSASRNTEAFF
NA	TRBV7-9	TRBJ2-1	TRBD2	TGTGCCAGCCTTTGGGGCGGGAGCTCCTACAATGAGCAGTTCTTC	CASLWGGSSYNEQFF
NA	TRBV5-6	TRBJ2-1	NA	TGTGCCAGCAGCTTGCTTTCGGGCGGGGCCAACGATGAGCAGTTCTTC	CASSLLSGGANDEQFF
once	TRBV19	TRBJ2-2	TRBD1	TGTGCCAGTAGTCCTCTTGGGACAGGGAACACCGGGGAGCTGTTTTTT	CASSPLGTGNTGELFF
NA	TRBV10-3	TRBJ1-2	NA	TGTGCCATCAGTGAACGGGGGATACGGTATGGCTACACCTTC	CAISERGIRYGYTF
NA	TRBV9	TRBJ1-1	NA	TGTGCCAGCAGCGAAGAGAGAGGGACTGAAGCTTTCTTT	CASSEERGTEAFF
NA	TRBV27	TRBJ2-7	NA	TGTGCCAGCAGTTATGGAGTGGACTACGAGCAGTACTTC	CASSYGVDYEQYF
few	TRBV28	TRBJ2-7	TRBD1	TGTGCCAGCAGTTTATTGACAGGGGGAAGAAGTGAGCAGTACTTC	CASSLLTGGRSEQYF
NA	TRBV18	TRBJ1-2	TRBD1	TGTGCCAGCTCACCTCGGACAGGGGGGTATGGCTACACCTTC	CASSPRTGGYGYTF
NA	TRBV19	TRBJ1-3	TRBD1	TGTGCCAGCAGGGACAGCCACTACTCTGGAAACACCATATATTTT	CASRDSHYSGNTIYF
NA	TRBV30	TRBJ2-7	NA	TGTGCCTGGAGTGTTGGAGGGAGCTTCGAGCAGTACTTC	CAWSVGGSFEQYF
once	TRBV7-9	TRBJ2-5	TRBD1	TGTGCCAGCAGCCGAATAATCGCCGGGACAGGGAAGTGGACCCAGTACTTC	CASSRIIAGTGKWTQYF
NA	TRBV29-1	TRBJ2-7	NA	TGCAGCGTTGAACCCAGTCATTCCGCGGGCGAGCAGTACTTC	CSVEPSHSAGEQYF
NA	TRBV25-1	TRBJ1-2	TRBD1	TGTGCCAGCAGTGAATTCTTCCGGGACAGGGACTCCTACACCTTC	CASSEFFRDRDSYTF
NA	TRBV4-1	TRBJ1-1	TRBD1	TGCGCCAGCAGCCAAGAGAAACAGGGGGTGGGCACTGAAGCTTTCTTT	CASSQEKQGVGTEAFF
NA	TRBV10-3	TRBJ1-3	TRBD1	TGTGCCATCAGTGAGCCCGGGACAGGTACTGGAAACACCATATATTTT	CAISEPGTGTGNTIYF
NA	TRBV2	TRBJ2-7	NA	TGTGCCAGCAGTGCTAGCGCATACTACGAGCAGTACTTC	CASSASAYYEQYF
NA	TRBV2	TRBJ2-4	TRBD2	TGTGCCAGCAGTGTGTCTAGCGGGGGGTTAAAAGCCAAAAACATTCAGTACTTC	CASSVSSGGLKAKNIQYF
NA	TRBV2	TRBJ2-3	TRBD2	TGTGCCAGCAGAGAAGGGGGACTAGCGGGCGCAGATACGCAGTATTTT	CASREGGLAGADTQYF
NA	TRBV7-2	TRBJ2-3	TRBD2	TGTGCCAGCAGCTTTAGCGGGGGCACAGATACGCAGTATTTT	CASSFSGGTDTQYF
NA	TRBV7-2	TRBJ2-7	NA	TGTGCCAGCAGCTTAGTCGCTGCGCTTACCACCTACGAGCAGTACTTC	CASSLVAALTTYEQYF
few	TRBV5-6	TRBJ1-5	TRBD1	TGTGCCAGCAGCTTGGCAGGGGGAGGTCAGCCCCAGCATTTT	CASSLAGGGQPQHF
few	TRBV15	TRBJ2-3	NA	TGTGCCACCAGCAGAGAAAACTTCGGGGTAGATACGCAGTATTTT	CATSRENFGVDTQYF
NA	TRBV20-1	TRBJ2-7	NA	TGCAGTGCTTTACAATCCTACGAGCAGTACTTC	CSALQSYEQYF
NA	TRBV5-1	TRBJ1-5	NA	TGCGCCAGCAGCTTGCGGGGGGGACGAAATCAGCCCCAGCATTTT	CASSLRGGRNQPQHF
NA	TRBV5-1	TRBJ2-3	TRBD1	TGCGCCAGCAGCCTAAACGGACAGGACAGCACAGATACGCAGTATTTT	CASSLNGQDSTDTQYF
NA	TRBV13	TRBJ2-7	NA	TGTGCCAGCAGCGGGAGTTCGTACGAGCAGTACTTC	CASSGSSYEQYF
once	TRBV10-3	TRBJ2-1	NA	TGTGCCATCAGTGAGTCGGTGGGGGGGGGCTGGCAGTTCTTC	CAISESVGGGWQFF
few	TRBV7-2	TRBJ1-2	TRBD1	TGTGCCAGCAGTACAAGGGGCAGGGGGCATTTATACTATGGCTACACCTTC	CASSTRGRGHLYYGYTF
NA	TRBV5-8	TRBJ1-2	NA	TGTGCCAGCAGCCGGAACAGGGATAATGGCTACACCTTC	CASSRNRDNGYTF
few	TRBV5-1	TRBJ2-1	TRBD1	TGCGCCAGCAGCCCCAAGGACAGGGGTCTAAATGAGCAGTTCTTC	CASSPKDRGLNEQFF
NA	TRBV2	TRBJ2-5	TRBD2	TGTGCCAGCAGTGGCCGACTAGCGAAGACCCAGTACTTC	CASSGRLAKTQYF
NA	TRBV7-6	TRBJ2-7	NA	TGTGCCAGCAGCCTGGCAGACATTTCCTACGAGCAGTACTTC	CASSLADISYEQYF
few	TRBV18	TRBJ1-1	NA	TGTGCCAGCTCACCAGGGTTTCGGGACACTGAAGCTTTCTTT	CASSPGFRDTEAFF
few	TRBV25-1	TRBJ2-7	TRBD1	TGTGCCAGCAGTCTGCAGACAGGGGGCTCCTACGAGCAGTACTTC	CASSLQTGGSYEQYF
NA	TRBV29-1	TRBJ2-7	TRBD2	TGCAGCGTTGTGGGGCAGGCCGCGGGGGGCGAGCAGTACTTC	CSVVGQAAGGEQYF
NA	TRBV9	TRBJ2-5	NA	TGTGCCAGCAGCGTAGGACACAGCCAAGAGACCCAGTACTTC	CASSVGHSQETQYF
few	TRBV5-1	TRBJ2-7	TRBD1	TGCGCCAGCAGCTTGGCAACAAAAACCGGGACAGGGTCCTACGAGCAGTACTTC	CASSLATKTGTGSYEQYF
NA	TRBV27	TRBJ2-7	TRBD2	TGTGCCAGCAGTCTGACTAGCGGGGGCTACGAGCAGTACTTC	CASSLTSGGYEQYF
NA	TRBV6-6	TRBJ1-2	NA	TGTGCCAGCAGTCCCACAGTCTATGGCTACACCTTC	CASSPTVYGYTF
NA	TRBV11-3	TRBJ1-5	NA	TGTGCCAGCAGCCCGGGAAAGGGTTTTGGGGAAGCGCAAAACAATCAGCCCCAGCATTTT	CASSPGKGFGEAQNNQPQHF
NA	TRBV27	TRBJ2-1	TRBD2	TGTGCCAGCAGTCATCCGGGACTAGCGTCACGGTTCTCCTACAATGAGCAGTTCTTC	CASSHPGLASRFSYNEQFF
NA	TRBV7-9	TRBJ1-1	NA	TGTGCCAGCAGTCGCACGAGGGCCGAGAACACTGAAGCTTTCTTT	CASSRTRAENTEAFF
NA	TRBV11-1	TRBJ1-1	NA	TGTGCCAGCAGCTTAGCGCTAGGGGGGAACACTGAAGCTTTCTTT	CASSLALGGNTEAFF